These T cell receptor beta chains were read from a single sample in a study of a mutant IDH1 vaccine in newly diagnosed glioma. TCRdb's table, derived via immunoSEQ multiplex PCR, lists solely in-frame clones and lacks some. The table has around 54,000 clones, less than 90% seen once. Their specific antigens are unknown. The source material was PBMCs, sampled from a glioma patient whose treatment included an IDH1 peptide vaccine. All receptors come from a man aged 35 to 55 with glioma. The CDR3 runs from the conserved cysteine through the conserved F or W. D genes are given only for firm matches. Clone size appears in some rows only: once, few, many, or a class for an expanded clone.

d_call	clone_size	j_call	v_call	cdr3_aa	cdr3_nt
.	.	TRBJ1-1	TRBV5-5	CASSFGEGTEAFF	TGTGCCAGCAGCTTCGGGGAGGGCACTGAAGCTTTCTTT
TRBD2	few	TRBJ2-7	TRBV4-1	CASSARLAGAYEQYF	TGCGCCAGCAGCGCCCGACTAGCGGGAGCCTACGAGCAGTACTTC
.	.	TRBJ1-2	TRBV9	CASSGAGAQYGYTF	TGTGCCAGCAGCGGCGCCGGGGCACAGTATGGCTACACCTTC
.	.	TRBJ2-1	TRBV9	CASSVASSSYNEQFF	TGTGCCAGCAGCGTAGCCAGTAGCTCCTACAATGAGCAGTTCTTC
.	.	TRBJ1-1	TRBV25-1	CASKKGMNTEAFF	TGTGCCAGCAAAAAGGGGATGAACACTGAAGCTTTCTTT
TRBD2	.	TRBJ2-7	TRBV4-3	CASSQDIASGGVYEQYF	TGCGCCAGCAGCCAAGATATTGCTAGCGGGGGGGTCTACGAGCAGTACTTC
.	.	TRBJ2-5	TRBV5-6	CASSLAGKETQYF	TGTGCCAGCAGCTTGGCCGGGAAAGAGACCCAGTACTTC
.	.	TRBJ2-1	TRBV10-1	CASSALLGVLPADEQFF	TGCGCCAGCAGTGCGCTCCTAGGGGTTCTCCCCGCAGATGAGCAGTTCTTC
TRBD1	.	TRBJ1-1	TRBV28	CASRGTAVMSAFF	TGTGCCAGCAGGGGGACAGCAGTTATGTCGGCTTTCTTT
TRBD1	.	TRBJ1-1	TRBV5-4	CASSSQGARIAEAFF	TGTGCCAGCAGCTCCCAGGGGGCGCGAATCGCTGAAGCTTTCTTT
TRBD2	.	TRBJ2-2	TRBV19	CASKGLAANTGELFF	TGTGCCAGTAAGGGACTAGCGGCGAACACCGGGGAGCTGTTTTTT
TRBD1	.	TRBJ2-7	TRBV5-5	CASTFLGQGSPEQYF	TGTGCCAGCACCTTTCTGGGACAGGGGAGTCCCGAGCAGTACTTC
.	.	TRBJ1-4	TRBV6-1	CASSEPGSVDEKLFF	TGTGCCAGCAGTGAACCGGGCTCGGTGGATGAAAAACTGTTTTTT
TRBD2	.	TRBJ2-3	TRBV7-3	CASSPTLLAWGTDTQYF	TGTGCCAGCAGCCCAACTTTACTAGCGTGGGGCACAGATACGCAGTATTTT
TRBD1	few	TRBJ2-5	TRBV5-1	CASSWGTGGLETQYF	TGCGCCAGCAGCTGGGGGACAGGGGGCCTTGAGACCCAGTACTTC
.	.	TRBJ2-7	TRBV27	CASSVDFAYEQYF	TGTGCCAGCAGTGTGGACTTCGCCTACGAGCAGTACTTC
TRBD1	few	TRBJ2-1	TRBV7-2	CASSAGTGSYNEQFF	TGTGCCAGCAGCGCCGGGACAGGCTCCTACAATGAGCAGTTCTTC
.	.	TRBJ2-6	TRBV23-1	CASSHSSSGANVLTF	TGCGCCAGCAGTCATTCGAGCTCTGGGGCCAACGTCCTGACTTTC
TRBD2	.	TRBJ2-7	TRBV4-2	CASSQVLAGNSYEQYF	TGTGCCAGCAGCCAGGTACTAGCGGGGAACTCCTACGAGCAGTACTTC
.	once	TRBJ2-7	TRBV29-1	CSVVQGYEQYF	TGCAGCGTTGTACAGGGTTACGAGCAGTACTTC
.	.	TRBJ2-1	TRBV7-9	CASSLGRLSYNEQFF	TGTGCCAGCAGCTTAGGCCGGCTCTCCTACAATGAGCAGTTCTTC
.	.	TRBJ1-1	TRBV27	CASSLAGGLRSEAFF	TGTGCCAGCAGTTTAGCCGGGGGCCTTAGGTCTGAAGCTTTCTTT
.	.	TRBJ2-3	TRBV19	CASSIGDSSTDTQYF	TGTGCCAGTAGTATAGGGGACTCCTCCACAGATACGCAGTATTTT
.	.	TRBJ2-5	TRBV4-2	CASSQEGRPGQETQYF	TGTGCCAGCAGCCAAGAAGGGCGACCGGGACAAGAGACCCAGTACTTC
.	once	TRBJ1-5	TRBV7-9	CASSNSGGASQPQHF	TGTGCCAGCAGCAACAGCGGGGGGGCTTCTCAGCCCCAGCATTTT
.	.	TRBJ2-7	TRBV5-5	CASSFAGKTYEQYF	TGTGCCAGCAGCTTCGCGGGCAAGACCTACGAGCAGTACTTC
TRBD1	.	TRBJ1-1	TRBV6-4	CASSDTDRGTEAFF	TGTGCCAGCAGTGACACGGACAGGGGAACTGAAGCTTTCTTT
.	.	TRBJ2-5	TRBV5-4	CASSLSETQYF	TGTGCCAGCAGCTTAAGTGAGACCCAGTACTTC
.	once	TRBJ2-1	TRBV4-3	CASSQDRRGINEQFF	TGCGCCAGCAGCCAGGATCGGAGGGGCATAAATGAGCAGTTCTTC
TRBD1	.	TRBJ1-2	TRBV6-1	CASSEQRQGRCTF	TGTGCCAGCAGTGAACAGCGACAGGGAAGGTGTACCTTC
.	.	TRBJ1-5	TRBV6-1	CASSELAASNQPQHF	TGTGCCAGCAGTGAATTGGCGGCGAGCAATCAGCCCCAGCATTTT
.	.	TRBJ1-5	TRBV7-8	CASSHLRGSAQPQHF	TGTGCCAGCAGCCATCTCCGTGGAAGTGCTCAGCCCCAGCATTTT
.	.	TRBJ1-5	TRBV6-6	CASRTENSNQPQHF	TGTGCCAGCCGGACGGAGAATAGCAATCAGCCCCAGCATTTT
.	once	TRBJ2-5	TRBV29-1	CSVVASANQETQYF	TGCAGCGTTGTTGCTAGCGCGAACCAAGAGACCCAGTACTTC
.	.	TRBJ1-1	TRBV7-2	CASSLVSEAFF	TGTGCCAGCAGCTTAGTCAGTGAAGCTTTCTTT
.	.	TRBJ2-1	TRBV5-1	CASSPTNEQFF	TGCGCCAGCAGCCCCACAAATGAGCAGTTCTTC
.	.	TRBJ2-5	TRBV5-1	CASSLVSPGETQYF	TGCGCCAGCAGCTTGGTATCTCCGGGAGAGACCCAGTACTTC
.	once	TRBJ1-1	TRBV19	CASRVGAATEAFF	TGTGCCAGTAGGGTGGGGGCGGCGACTGAAGCTTTCTTT
.	.	TRBJ2-2	TRBV4-2	CASSQASETGELFF	TGTGCCAGCAGCCAGGCCTCTGAGACCGGGGAGCTGTTTTTT
TRBD1	once	TRBJ2-2	TRBV7-6	CASSQNPGGTGELFF	TGTGCCAGCAGCCAAAATCCAGGGGGCACTGGGGAGCTGTTTTTT
.	once	TRBJ1-1	TRBV7-9	CASSLQQGGAFF	TGTGCCAGCAGCTTACAACAGGGAGGGGCTTTCTTT
.	.	TRBJ1-1	TRBV7-9	CASSLAPPNTEAFF	TGTGCCAGCAGCTTAGCACCCCCGAACACTGAAGCTTTCTTT
TRBD2	once	TRBJ2-3	TRBV9	CASSARQAGGTDTQYF	TGTGCCAGCAGCGCCAGGCAAGCGGGAGGCACAGATACGCAGTATTTT
.	.	TRBJ2-7	TRBV9	CASSALPGLKYEQYF	TGTGCCAGCAGCGCCCTTCCGGGACTCAAATACGAGCAGTACTTC
.	once	TRBJ2-5	TRBV15	CATSRGGTGRETQYF	TGTGCCACCAGCAGAGGGGGCACCGGGAGAGAGACCCAGTACTTC
.	.	TRBJ2-7	TRBV7-9	CASSLLSERVEQYF	TGTGCCAGCAGCTTATTGTCGGAAAGGGTCGAGCAGTACTTC
.	.	TRBJ1-1	TRBV6-5	CASSYGYLGDTEAFF	TGTGCCAGCAGTTACGGGTACCTTGGGGACACTGAAGCTTTCTTT
.	.	TRBJ1-1	TRBV7-9	CASSLLQGSTEAFF	TGTGCCAGCAGCCTACTACAGGGATCCACTGAAGCTTTCTTT
.	once	TRBJ2-6	TRBV4-1	CASSQAPLRDKGDRVLTF	TGCGCCAGCAGCCAAGCTCCCCTTAGGGACAAGGGTGATCGCGTCCTGACTTTC
TRBD1	.	TRBJ2-3	TRBV6-6	CASGDRDSGTDTQYF	TGTGCCAGCGGGGACCGGGACAGCGGCACAGATACGCAGTATTTT
.	.	TRBJ2-3	TRBV19	CASSIDLGPGGRRDTQYF	TGTGCCAGTAGTATAGATCTTGGACCCGGGGGAAGGCGAGATACGCAGTATTTT
.	.	TRBJ2-5	TRBV27	CASSRSGTGETQYF	TGTGCCAGCAGTAGGTCTGGAACGGGGGAGACCCAGTACTTC
TRBD2	once	TRBJ2-1	TRBV7-2	CASSLPAGGDEQFF	TGTGCCAGCAGCTTACCAGCGGGAGGGGATGAGCAGTTCTTC